This T cell receptor beta chain was sequenced during a study of blood T cell repertoires in COVID-19. Across the whole study: PBMCs, B-cell-depleted T cells, or T cells provided the cDNA or gDNA that made up the material.

Participant reports of clinical history set cohort assignment. The authors' processing: Reference gene primer amplification gave nucleated cell count estimates. The repertoire was sequenced with immunoSEQ multiplex PCR; TCRdb's copy has only in-frame clones and lacks some. Clone size and the V and J calls come from that table; the DNA yielded D and trimming. The repertoire holds 100,000 to 150,000 clones, with about 88% as singletons. The length of the CDR3 is 15 residues. CDR1 is MNHEY and CDR2 is SMNVEV in the germline V gene (reference sequence). Deletions cut 3 bases from V and 3 bases from J, with 12 bases between.

The receptor comes from a woman aged 45-65 years who had recovered from COVID-19. What was sequenced was PBMCs or T cells enriched from blood (not recorded which). This chain links TRBV27 with TRBJ1-5, with a weak D call TRBD1 (5 bases). CDR3 bases: TGTGCCAGCAGTTTGACGGGGGGTTCCAATCAGCCCCAGCATTTT. Translation gives CASSLTGGSNQPQHF.